These 30 T cell receptor beta chains share one sample of origin, sequenced in a study of cytomegalovirus exposure and HLA in healthy donors. The primer mix had 60 Vbeta and 13 Jbeta primers. Clones were sequenced by immunoSEQ multiplex PCR, and TCRdb holds only the in-frame ones, with some missing. The sample shows 100,000 to 150,000 clones, roughly 74% of them seen only once. The material sequenced was PBMCs. The source of these receptors is a woman aged 50 to 60 in good health and CMV-seropositive.

A note on this clone: Different DNA sequences within this sample yield the same CDR3. The chain is built from TRBV18 and TRBJ1-2; 10 bases agree with TRBD1. CDR1 is KGHSH and CDR2 is LQKENI in the germline V gene. V lost 3 bases to trimming and J lost 2 bases; unmatched junction nucleotides: 0. The CDR3 loop spans 14 amino acids. The CDR3 coding sequence is TGTGCCAGCTCACCGGGACAGGGGAACTATGGCTACACCTTC. This translates into CASSPGQGNYGYTF.

The genes are TRBV16 and TRBJ1-3; TRBD1 matches at 10 bases. Germline lookup yields CDR1 KGHSY and CDR2 FQNENV. CDR3 length equals 14 residues. With 4 bases clipped from V and 7 bases from J, the junction kept 4 bases outside the gene matches. CDR3 nucleotides: TGTGCCAGCAGCCCGCGGACAGGGGGGAACACCATATATTTT. It translates to CASSPRTGGNTIYF.

The chain couples TRBV7-2 to TRBJ2-7, with 10 bases fitting TRBD1. V shed 5 bases and J 2 bases; nucleotides not matched to a gene: 9. There are 16 residues in the CDR3. The germline V gene has CDR1 SGHTA and CDR2 FQGNSA. CDR3 protein: CASSPGRDRGTYEQYF. CDR3 sequence (DNA): TGTGCCAGCAGCCCTGGGCGGGACAGGGGAACCTACGAGCAGTACTTC.

This clone has more than one count but fewer than ten. The V gene is TRBV5-1, the J gene TRBJ2-5, with D unresolved. From germline, CDR1 is SGHRS and CDR2 YFSETQ. This CDR3 is built from 13 residues. Trimming removed 4 bases from V and 4 bases from J, with 11 bases in between. The CDR3 protein is CASSTGLGETQYF. DNA for the CDR3: TGCGCCAGCAGCACGGGTCTGGGAGAGACCCAGTACTTC.

V is TRBV18 and J is TRBJ2-5; D unresolved. V lost 5 bases and J 2 bases, leaving 15 bases between the germline ends. The CDR3 totals 15 residues. Germline-derived CDR1 and CDR2 are KGHSH and LQKENI. The CDR3 sequence: CASSVALVEQETQYF. As DNA, the CDR3 is TGTGCCAGCTCAGTTGCCCTGGTAGAACAAGAGACCCAGTACTTC.

V is TRBV7-2 and J is TRBJ1-6; D uncertain. Per the germline V gene, CDR1 is SGHTA and CDR2 is FQGNSA. The CDR3 runs to 16 residues. V lost 1 base to trimming and J lost 4 bases, with 11 bases between them. CDR3 sequence (DNA): TGTGCCAGCAGCTTAGTTGGCAGGTCATATAATTCACCCCTCCACTTT. Encoded protein: CASSLVGRSYNSPLHF.

This clone was counted a single time. The chain carries TRBV11-2 and TRBJ2-1; no clear D. The germline V and J ends were trimmed by 2 bases and 3 bases, with 8 bases remaining between them. The germline V gene has CDR1 SGHAT and CDR2 FQNNGV. This CDR3 region has 14 residues. The CDR3 nucleotides are TGTGCCAGCAGCTTATTACGCGACTACAATGAGCAGTTCTTC. Protein sequence: CASSLLRDYNEQFF.

This clone turned up a few times. The V call is TRBV7-8, the J call TRBJ1-1; D not resolved. The CDR3 has 14 amino acids. V lost 4 bases, J lost 5 bases, and 14 bases lay in between. CDR1 and CDR2 (germline): SGHVS, FQNEAQ. CDR3 residues: CASSSPEGRTEAFF. The CDR3 region has the DNA TGTGCCAGCAGCTCCCCGGAGGGTAGGACTGAAGCTTTCTTT. The full variable domain, in which reference TRBV7-8 and TRBJ1-1 provide the parts outside the CDR3, is GAGVSQSPRYKVAKRGQDVALRCDPISGHVSLFWYQQALGQGPEFLTYFQNEAQLDKSGLPSDRFFAERPEGSVSTLKIQRTQQEDSAVYLCASSSPEGRTEAFFGQGTRLTVV.

The chain has TRBV7-2 and TRBJ2-5; 8 nucleotides align to TRBD2. The germline V gene encodes CDR1 SGHTA and CDR2 FQGNSA. J was trimmed by 4 bases and V by 1 base; bases with no gene match: 2. CDR3 size: 14 residues. The CDR3 is CASSLVGGVETQYF. The CDR3 DNA is TGTGCCAGCAGCTTAGTCGGGGGGGTAGAGACCCAGTACTTC.

The chain combines TRBV11-3 with TRBJ2-4, with D unclear. The V end lost 5 bases, the J end lost 8 bases, and 7 bases lay between the germline ends. Germline values: CDR1 SGHNT, CDR2 YENEEA. The CDR3 loop spans 11 amino acids. CDR3 loop: CASSPSDIQYF. The DNA of the CDR3 is TGTGCCAGCAGCCCGTCGGACATTCAGTACTTC.

This rearrangement joins TRBV6-1 to TRBJ2-7; 8 bases match TRBD1. V lost 6 bases and J lost 3; bases outside the gene matches: 10. The CDR3 loop spans 15 amino acids. CDR1 and CDR2 from the germline V gene are MNHNS and SASEGT. The CDR3 nucleotides read TGTGCCAGCAGGACCGGGACAGGCCACATCTACGAGCAGTACTTC. Its protein product is CASRTGTGHIYEQYF.

The rearrangement joins TRBV7-6 to TRBJ2-7; 7 nucleotides agree with TRBD1. Germline V lookup: CDR1 SGHVS, CDR2 FNYEAQ. This CDR3 comprises 15 residues. Germline trimming cut 5 bases from V and 5 bases from J; bases unmatched to any gene: 12. The CDR3 is CASSLTRQGWDEQYF. CDR3 sequence (DNA): TGTGCCAGCAGCCTAACCCGACAGGGTTGGGACGAGCAGTACTTC.

The chain joins TRBV28 to TRBJ2-3, with 9 bases matching TRBD2. The trim removed 6 bases at V and 2 bases at J, leaving 12 bases unmatched. Germline assignment: CDR1 MDHEN and CDR2 SYDVKM. This CDR3 has 17 residues. CDR3 in amino acids: CASRAVGAGGTTDTQYF. In nucleotides, the CDR3 is TGTGCCAGCAGAGCGGTGGGGGCGGGGGGGACCACAGATACGCAGTATTTT.

The rearrangement uses TRBV18 and TRBJ2-7; 12 bases map to TRBD1. The V gene end was trimmed by 3 bases and the J gene end by 6 bases; junction bases not matched to a gene: 9. Germline CDR1 KGHSH, CDR2 LQKENI. The CDR3 sequence is 16 residues long. CDR3 nucleotide sequence: TGTGCCAGCTCACCTAGCCGGGACAGGGGGCTTAGCGAGCAGTACTTC. Translated, it gives CASSPSRDRGLSEQYF.

In this sample, this clone turned up a few times. The chain combines TRBV5-4 with TRBJ2-3; 9 bases fit TRBD1. Germline CDR1 is SGHNT and CDR2 is YYREEE (reference sequence). V lost 4 bases to trimming and J lost 2 bases; unmatched junction nucleotides: 5. The CDR3 is 15 residues long. The CDR3 DNA reads TGTGCCAGCAGCCTTCGGACAGGGGTCACAGATACGCAGTATTTT. Protein: CASSLRTGVTDTQYF. The full variable domain, in which reference TRBV5-4 and TRBJ2-3 provide the parts outside the CDR3, is ETGVTQSPTHLIKTRGQQVTLRCSSQSGHNTVSWYQQALGQGPQFIFQYYREEENGRGNFPPRFSGLQFPNYSSELNVNALELDDSALYLCASSLRTGVTDTQYFGPGTRLTVL.

The gene calls are TRBV19 and TRBJ2-2; TRBD1 aligns across 10 bases. Per the germline V gene, CDR1 is LNHDA and CDR2 is SQIVND (reference sequence). The CDR3 loop spans 15 amino acids. The V and J ends lost 7 bases and 3 bases, in that order; junction bases with no gene match: 5. The CDR3 reads CASKTGGRYTGELFF. The CDR3 DNA is TGTGCCAGTAAGACAGGGGGCCGATACACCGGGGAGCTGTTTTTT.

In DNA, the CDR3 is TGTGCCAGCAGCTTAGTCCCCACGATGCGGGGGGGCATTCCCCAGTACTTC. Residues: CASSLVPTMRGGIPQYF. The chain joins TRBV7-9 to TRBJ2-5; TRBD2 agrees at 9 bases. This CDR3 has 17 amino acids. Trimming removed 1 base from V and 9 bases from J; junction bases left unmatched: 15. Germline V gene lookup returns CDR1 SEHNR and CDR2 FQNEAQ (reference sequence).

The gene calls are TRBV6-5 and TRBJ2-7, with 9 bases matching TRBD1. Germline-derived CDR1 and CDR2 are MNHEY and SVGAGI. The length of the CDR3 is 15 residues. V lost 2 bases to trimming and J lost 3 bases; unmatched junction nucleotides: 5. The CDR3 loop is CASSYQPGQGYEQYF. The CDR3 DNA sequence: TGTGCCAGCAGTTACCAACCGGGACAGGGCTACGAGCAGTACTTC.

A single count supports this clone. Sequence at one end of the junction differs from germline and may be a read error. The chain has TRBV10-3 and TRBJ1-1; D may be TRBD1 (5 bases). The CDR3 runs 14 residues. The germline V gene encodes CDR1 ENHRY and CDR2 SYGVKD. The CDR3 spells CAISDPPGNTDAFF. CDR3 DNA sequence: TGTGCCATCAGTGACCCACCAGGGAACACTGATGCTTTCTTT.

The rearrangement uses TRBV5-1 and TRBJ2-5; 12 bases are a match to TRBD1. Trimming cost V 4 bases and J 4 bases; bases outside gene matches: 2. Germline values: CDR1 SGHRS, CDR2 YFSETQ. This CDR3 contains 14 residues. The CDR3 reads CASSPGQGAETQYF. In nucleotides, the CDR3 is TGCGCCAGCAGCCCGGGACAGGGGGCAGAGACCCAGTACTTC.

This clone was detected once. The chain joins TRBV18 to TRBJ1-3; D is undetermined. Trimming took 0 bases from V and 0 from J, leaving 9 bases between them. The CDR3 is 16 amino acids. The germline V gene has CDR1 KGHSH and CDR2 LQKENI. CDR3 nucleotides: TGTGCCAGCTCACCACCGTCAGGCTACTCTGGAAACACCATATATTTT. Residues: CASSPPSGYSGNTIYF.

The CDR3 loop reads CASSLGGMNTEAFF. Written as DNA, the CDR3 is TGTGCCAGCAGTTTGGGGGGGATGAACACTGAAGCTTTCTTT. This chain links TRBV27 with TRBJ1-1, with a weak D call TRBD1 (5 bases). This CDR3 has 14 amino acids. CDR1 and CDR2 (germline): MNHEY, SMNVEV (reference sequence). Trimming pared 3 bases from V and 0 bases from J, leaving 8 bases between.

The chain joins TRBV6-1 to TRBJ1-5, with 8 bases aligning to TRBD1. This CDR3 spans 14 amino acids. Trimming cost V 7 bases and J 1 base; bases outside gene matches: 3. CDR1 and CDR2 (germline): MNHNS, SASEGT. DNA for the CDR3: TGTGCCAGCAACACAGGGGGAAGCAATCAGCCCCAGCATTTT. As protein: CASNTGGSNQPQHF.

The chain employs TRBV28 and TRBJ1-6; D is possibly TRBD1 (5 bases). The CDR3 spans 14 residues. Germline values: CDR1 MDHEN, CDR2 SYDVKM. The V end was cut by 7 bases, the J end by 6 bases, with 13 bases between. CDR3 amino acids: CASKPDRVNSPLHF. In DNA, the CDR3 is TGTGCCAGCAAACCCGACAGAGTTAATTCACCCCTCCACTTT. Full variable domain (outside the CDR3, taken from reference TRBV28 and TRBJ1-6): DVKVTQSSRYLVKRTGEKVFLECVQDMDHENMFWYRQDPGLGLRLIYFSYDVKMKEKGDIPEGYSVSREKKERFSLILESASTNQTSMYLCASKPDRVNSPLHFGNGTRLTVT.

V and J are TRBV19 and TRBJ2-3; no clear D gene. This CDR3 spans 14 amino acids. CDR1 is LNHDA, CDR2 SQIVND, per germline (reference sequence). The V end lost 7 bases, the J end lost 4 bases, and 15 bases lay between the germline ends. The CDR3 is CASKTTGLADTQYF. The CDR3 DNA sequence: TGTGCCAGTAAAACGACTGGTTTAGCAGATACGCAGTATTTT.

This clone has a single count. This chain joins TRBV6-1 and TRBJ2-7; 9 bases are shared with TRBD2. The V and J ends lost 6 bases and 0 bases, in that order; junction bases with no gene match: 6. There are 15 residues in the CDR3. Germline V lookup: CDR1 MNHNS, CDR2 SASEGT. The CDR3 DNA reads TGTGCCAGCAGACCGACTAGCGGTAGCTCCTACGAGCAGTACTTC. Its translation is CASRPTSGSSYEQYF.

The chain employs TRBV9 and TRBJ1-4; 8 positions match TRBD1. Germline V lookup: CDR1 SGDLS, CDR2 YYNGEE. V lost 0 bases to trimming and J lost 2 bases; unmatched junction nucleotides: 6. This CDR3 is built from 17 residues. The CDR3 DNA is TGTGCCAGCAGCGTAGCTTCGAGGACAGGGACTAATGAAAAACTGTTTTTT. Protein product: CASSVASRTGTNEKLFF.

The V gene is TRBV13, the J gene TRBJ2-7; 8 bases fit TRBD1. After removal of 5 bases from V and 5 bases from J, the junction contained 8 bases not matched to a gene. CDR1 and CDR2 from the germline V gene are PRHDT and FYEKMQ (reference sequence). CDR3 length equals 14 residues. CDR3 sequence: CASSLGQGRNEQYF. CDR3 bases: TGTGCCAGCAGCCTCGGACAGGGCAGGAACGAGCAGTACTTC.

The rearrangement links TRBV2 to TRBJ2-1, with 14 bases identical to TRBD2. After removal of 7 bases from V and 5 bases from J, the junction contained 7 bases not matched to a gene. The CDR3 loop spans 16 amino acids. Germline loops: CDR1 SNHLY, CDR2 FYNNEI. The CDR3 sequence is CASTRLAGGVDNEQFF. CDR3 in DNA: TGTGCCAGCACCCGACTAGCGGGGGGGGTTGACAATGAGCAGTTCTTC.

A remark on this clone: Other DNA sequences of this sample code for an identical CDR3. The chain uses TRBV6-1 and TRBJ2-7, with 7 nucleotides matching TRBD2. Germline CDR1 and CDR2: MNHNS and SASEGT. The junction had 9 bases not matched to a gene; V was cut back by 6 bases and J by 1 base. The CDR3 loop spans 15 amino acids. The CDR3 DNA sequence: TGTGCCAGCAGCGAGGCGGGGGAAGGGTCCTACGAGCAGTACTTC. Amino acid sequence: CASSEAGEGSYEQYF.